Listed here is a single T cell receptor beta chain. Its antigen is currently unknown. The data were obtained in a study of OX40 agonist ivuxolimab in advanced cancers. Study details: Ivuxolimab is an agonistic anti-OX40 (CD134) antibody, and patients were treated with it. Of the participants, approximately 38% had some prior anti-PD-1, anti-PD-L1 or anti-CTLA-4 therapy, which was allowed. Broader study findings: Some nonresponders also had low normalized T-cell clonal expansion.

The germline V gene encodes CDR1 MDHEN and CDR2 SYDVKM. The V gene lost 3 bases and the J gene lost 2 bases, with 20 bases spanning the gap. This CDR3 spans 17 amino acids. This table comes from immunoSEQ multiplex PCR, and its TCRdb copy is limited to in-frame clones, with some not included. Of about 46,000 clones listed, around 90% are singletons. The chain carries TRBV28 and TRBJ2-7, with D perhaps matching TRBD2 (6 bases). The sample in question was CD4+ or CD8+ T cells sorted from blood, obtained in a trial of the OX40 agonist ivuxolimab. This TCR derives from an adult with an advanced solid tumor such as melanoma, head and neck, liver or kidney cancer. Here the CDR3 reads CASSFRDFYFPTYEQYF. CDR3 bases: TGTGCCAGCAGTTTCCGGGACTTCTACTTTCCTACCTACGAGCAGTACTTC.